This entry describes one TCR beta chain. Its antigen is unidentified. This record belongs to a study of beta chain features in type 1 diabetes. Study results and caveats: Patients with Type 1 diabetes showed moderately but significantly shorter TCRB CDR3s in all four CD4+ subsets.

Per the germline V gene, CDR1 is SNHLY and CDR2 is FYNNEI. This CDR3 is 13 amino acids long. Trimming stripped 4 bases from V and 5 bases from J, with 9 bases between. cDNA synthesis used the whole RNA isolate, giving expressed TCRB sequences. The assay was immunoSEQ multiplex PCR, and TCRdb's table has in-frame clones only and misses some. The sample carries about 150,000 clones, approximately 9.1% recorded once. The specimen was central memory CD4+ T cells from blood. This clonotype was sampled from a woman aged 25-40 years with type 1 diabetes. The chain has TRBV2 and TRBJ1-5; tentative D call: TRBD1 (5 bases). The CDR3 region has the DNA TGTGCCAGCAGTGTAAGCAGGGATCAGCCCCAGCATTTT. It codes for CASSVSRDQPQHF.